This T cell receptor beta chain was identified in a study of CD8 T cells in ankylosing spondylitis. Each TCR beta library was made by quantitative 5'-RACE that incorporated molecular barcodes. TCRdb used MiXCR to reprocess the 5' RACE reads, holding one entry per CDR3 protein. The table lists 100,000 or so distinct CDR3 sequences, around 24% of them singletons. This clonotype was seen more than once but under ten times. The receptor was derived from a male donor with ankylosing spondylitis. The specimen was synovial fluid, either unsorted or a sorted T cell fraction (not recorded which).

As DNA, the CDR3 is TGTGCCAGCAGCTATAGGGGGGCTGGGGGGGAGCAGTACTTC. It yields the protein CASSYRGAGGEQYF. The V gene is TRBV7-8, the J gene TRBJ2-7; the D call may be TRBD1 or TRBD2 (6 bases each). The length of the CDR3 is 14 residues. Trimming took 4 bases from V and 7 from J, leaving 17 bases between them. In germline, CDR1 is SGHVS, CDR2 FQNEAQ.